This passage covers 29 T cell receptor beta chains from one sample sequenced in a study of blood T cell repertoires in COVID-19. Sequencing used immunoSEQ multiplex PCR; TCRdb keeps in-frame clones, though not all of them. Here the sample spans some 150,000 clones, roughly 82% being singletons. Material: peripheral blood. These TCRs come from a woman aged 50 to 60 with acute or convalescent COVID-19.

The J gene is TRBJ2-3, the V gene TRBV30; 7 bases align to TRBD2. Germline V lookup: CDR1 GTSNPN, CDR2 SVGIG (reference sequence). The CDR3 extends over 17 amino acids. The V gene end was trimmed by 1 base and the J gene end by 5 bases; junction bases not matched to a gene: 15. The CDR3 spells CAWSAGSRGGYGDTQYF. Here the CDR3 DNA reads TGTGCCTGGAGTGCCGGGAGTAGGGGAGGGTATGGAGATACGCAGTATTTT.

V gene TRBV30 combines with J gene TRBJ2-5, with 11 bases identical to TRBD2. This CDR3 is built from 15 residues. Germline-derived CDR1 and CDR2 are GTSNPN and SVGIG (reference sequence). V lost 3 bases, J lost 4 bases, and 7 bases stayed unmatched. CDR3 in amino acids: CAWRWTSGHLETQYF. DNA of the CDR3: TGTGCCTGGAGGTGGACTAGCGGGCACTTAGAGACCCAGTACTTC.

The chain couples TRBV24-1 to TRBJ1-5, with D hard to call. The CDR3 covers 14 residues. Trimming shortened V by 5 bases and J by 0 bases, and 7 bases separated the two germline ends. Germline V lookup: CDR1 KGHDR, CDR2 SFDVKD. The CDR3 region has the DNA TGTGCCACCAGTGGGCCGTTTAGCAATCAGCCCCAGCATTTT. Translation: CATSGPFSNQPQHF.

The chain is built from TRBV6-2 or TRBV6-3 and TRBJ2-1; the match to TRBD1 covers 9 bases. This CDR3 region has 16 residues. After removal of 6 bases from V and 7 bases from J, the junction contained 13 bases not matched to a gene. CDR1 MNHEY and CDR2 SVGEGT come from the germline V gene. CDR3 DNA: TGTGCCAGCAGCCCTGTGGTTGGGACAGGGAATAATGAGCAGTTCTTC. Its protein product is CASSPVVGTGNNEQFF.

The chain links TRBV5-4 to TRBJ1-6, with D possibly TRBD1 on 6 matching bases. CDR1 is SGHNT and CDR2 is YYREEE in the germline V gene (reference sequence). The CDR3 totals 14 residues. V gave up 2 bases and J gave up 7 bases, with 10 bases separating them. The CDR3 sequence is CASSFQGRNSPLHF. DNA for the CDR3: TGTGCCAGCAGCTTTCAGGGGCGGAATTCACCCCTCCACTTT.

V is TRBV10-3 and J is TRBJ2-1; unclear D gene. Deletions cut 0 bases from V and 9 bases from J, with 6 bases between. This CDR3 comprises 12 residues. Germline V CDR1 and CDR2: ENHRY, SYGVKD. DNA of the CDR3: TGTGCCATCAGTGAGTCGAAGAGTGAGCAGTTCTTC. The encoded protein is CAISESKSEQFF.

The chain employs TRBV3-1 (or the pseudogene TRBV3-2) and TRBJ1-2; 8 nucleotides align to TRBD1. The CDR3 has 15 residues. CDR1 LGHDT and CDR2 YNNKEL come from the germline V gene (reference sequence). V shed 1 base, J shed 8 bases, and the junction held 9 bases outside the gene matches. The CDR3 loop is CASSQVAQGAGGYTF. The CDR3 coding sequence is TGTGCCAGCAGCCAAGTCGCCCAGGGGGCAGGGGGCTACACCTTC.

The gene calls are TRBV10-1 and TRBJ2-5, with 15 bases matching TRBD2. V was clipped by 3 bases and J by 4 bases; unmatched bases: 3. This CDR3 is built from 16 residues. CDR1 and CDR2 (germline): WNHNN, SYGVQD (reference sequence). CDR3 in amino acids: CASSDGTSGGRETQYF. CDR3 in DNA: TGCGCCAGCAGTGATGGGACTAGCGGGGGGCGAGAGACCCAGTACTTC.

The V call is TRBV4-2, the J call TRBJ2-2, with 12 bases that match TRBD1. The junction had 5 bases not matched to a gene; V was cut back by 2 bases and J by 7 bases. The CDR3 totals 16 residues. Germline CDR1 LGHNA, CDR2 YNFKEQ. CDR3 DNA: TGTGCCAGCAGCCAACGGGACAGGGGGCGGGGCGGGGAGCTGTTTTTT. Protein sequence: CASSQRDRGRGGELFF.

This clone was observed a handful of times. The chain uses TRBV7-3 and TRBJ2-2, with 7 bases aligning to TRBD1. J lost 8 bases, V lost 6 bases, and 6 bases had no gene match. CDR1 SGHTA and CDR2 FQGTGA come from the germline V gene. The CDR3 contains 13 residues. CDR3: CASSYQGDGELFF. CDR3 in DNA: TGTGCCAGCAGTTACCAGGGGGATGGGGAGCTGTTTTTT.

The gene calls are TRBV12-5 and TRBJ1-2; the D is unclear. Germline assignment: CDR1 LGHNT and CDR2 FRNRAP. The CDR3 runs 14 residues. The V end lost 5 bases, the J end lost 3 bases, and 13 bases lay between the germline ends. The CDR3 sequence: CASGPALSDYGYTF. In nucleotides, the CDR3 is TGTGCTAGTGGTCCGGCTCTTAGCGACTATGGCTACACCTTC.

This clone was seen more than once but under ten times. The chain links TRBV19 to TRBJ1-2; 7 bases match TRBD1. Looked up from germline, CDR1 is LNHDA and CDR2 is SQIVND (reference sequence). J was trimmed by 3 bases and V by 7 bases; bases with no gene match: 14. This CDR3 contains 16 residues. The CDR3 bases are TGTGCCAGTACCCCGGGACAGCCGAACGGGGACTATGGCTACACCTTC. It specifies CASTPGQPNGDYGYTF.

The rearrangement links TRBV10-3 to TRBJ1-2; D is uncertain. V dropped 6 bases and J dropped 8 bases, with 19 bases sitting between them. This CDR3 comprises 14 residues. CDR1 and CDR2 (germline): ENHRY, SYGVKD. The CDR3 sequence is CAISDSAGEGGYTF. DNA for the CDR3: TGTGCCATCAGCGACTCGGCGGGAGAGGGCGGCTACACCTTC.

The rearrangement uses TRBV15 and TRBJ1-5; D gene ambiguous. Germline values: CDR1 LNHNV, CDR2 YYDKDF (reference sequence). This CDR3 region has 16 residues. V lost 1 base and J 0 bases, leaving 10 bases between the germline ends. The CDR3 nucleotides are TGTGCCACCAGCAGAGTGCGGGAACATAGCAATCAGCCCCAGCATTTT. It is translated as CATSRVREHSNQPQHF.

CDR3 amino acids: CASSKSNYGYTF. For the CDR3, the DNA is TGTGCCAGCAGTAAGAGTAACTATGGCTACACCTTC. This sequence joins TRBV28 and TRBJ1-2; D gene uncertain. The CDR3 is made up of 12 amino acids. Trimming cost V 5 bases and J 1 base, with 5 bases left between them. The V gene's germline CDR1 is MDHEN and CDR2 SYDVKM.

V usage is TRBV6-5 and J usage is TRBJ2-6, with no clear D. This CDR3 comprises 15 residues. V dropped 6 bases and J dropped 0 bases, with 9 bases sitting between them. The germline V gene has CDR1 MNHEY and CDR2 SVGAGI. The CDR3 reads CASRGWASGANVLTF. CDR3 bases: TGTGCCAGCAGAGGATGGGCCTCTGGGGCCAACGTCCTGACTTTC.

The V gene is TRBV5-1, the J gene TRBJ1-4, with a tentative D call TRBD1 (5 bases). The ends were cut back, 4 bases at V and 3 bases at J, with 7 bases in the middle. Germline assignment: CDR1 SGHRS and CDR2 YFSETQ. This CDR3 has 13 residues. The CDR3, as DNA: TGCGCCAGCAGCGGGGGGTCTAATGAAAAACTGTTTTTT. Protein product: CASSGGSNEKLFF.

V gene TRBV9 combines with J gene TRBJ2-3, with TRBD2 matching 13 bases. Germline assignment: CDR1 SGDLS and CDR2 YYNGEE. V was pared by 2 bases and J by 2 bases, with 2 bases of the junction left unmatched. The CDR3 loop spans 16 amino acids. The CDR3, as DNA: TGTGCCAGCAGCGTTGGACTAGCGGGAGTCACAGATACGCAGTATTTT. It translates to CASSVGLAGVTDTQYF.

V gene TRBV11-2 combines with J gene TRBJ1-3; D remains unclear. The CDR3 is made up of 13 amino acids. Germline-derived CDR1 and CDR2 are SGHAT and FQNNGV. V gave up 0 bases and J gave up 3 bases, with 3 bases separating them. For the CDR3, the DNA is TGTGCCAGCAGCTTAGAGTATGGAAACACCATATATTTT. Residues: CASSLEYGNTIYF.

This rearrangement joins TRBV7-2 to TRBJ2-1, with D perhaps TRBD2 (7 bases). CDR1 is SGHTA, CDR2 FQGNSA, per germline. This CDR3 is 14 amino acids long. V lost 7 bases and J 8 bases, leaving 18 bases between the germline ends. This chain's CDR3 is CASTSVAGAYEQFF. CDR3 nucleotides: TGTGCCAGCACTTCTGTGGCGGGGGCTTATGAGCAGTTCTTC.

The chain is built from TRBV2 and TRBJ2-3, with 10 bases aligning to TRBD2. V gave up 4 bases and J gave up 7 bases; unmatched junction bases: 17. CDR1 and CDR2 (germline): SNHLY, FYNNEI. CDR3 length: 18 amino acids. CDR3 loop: CASSGAGTSGIQGNTQYF. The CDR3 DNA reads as TGTGCCAGCAGTGGGGCGGGAACTAGCGGGATCCAAGGGAATACGCAGTATTTT.

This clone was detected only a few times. CDR3 nucleotide sequence: TGTGCCAGCAGTCGGGATCAGACCTACGAGCAGTACTTC. It codes for CASSRDQTYEQYF. The rearrangement links TRBV28 to TRBJ2-7; possibly TRBD2 for D (5 bases). The V and J ends lost 5 bases and 2 bases respectively, with 10 bases between them. The CDR3 consists of 13 residues. CDR1 MDHEN and CDR2 SYDVKM come from the germline V gene.

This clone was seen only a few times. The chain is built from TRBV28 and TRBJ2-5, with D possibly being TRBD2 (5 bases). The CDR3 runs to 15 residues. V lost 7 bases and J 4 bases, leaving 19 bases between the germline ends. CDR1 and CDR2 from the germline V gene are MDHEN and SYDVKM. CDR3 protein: CASTDRRGTGETQYF. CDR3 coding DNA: TGTGCCAGCACGGATCGCCGGGGAACGGGAGAGACCCAGTACTTC.

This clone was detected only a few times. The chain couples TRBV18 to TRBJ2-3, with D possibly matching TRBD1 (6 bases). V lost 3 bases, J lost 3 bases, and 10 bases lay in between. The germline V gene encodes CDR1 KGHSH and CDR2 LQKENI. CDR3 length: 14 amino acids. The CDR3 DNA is TGTGCCAGCTCACCGCAGGGGATAACAGATACGCAGTATTTT. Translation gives CASSPQGITDTQYF.

The CDR3, as DNA: TGTGCCAGCAGCTTGGACGGTCCTCTTAGCTACACCTTC. Amino acid sequence: CASSLDGPLSYTF. The chain combines TRBV5-5 with TRBJ1-2; D not resolved. The CDR3 consists of 13 residues. Trimming took off 0 bases at V and 9 bases at J, with 12 bases between the two ends. The germline V gene has CDR1 SGHKS and CDR2 YYEKEE (reference sequence).

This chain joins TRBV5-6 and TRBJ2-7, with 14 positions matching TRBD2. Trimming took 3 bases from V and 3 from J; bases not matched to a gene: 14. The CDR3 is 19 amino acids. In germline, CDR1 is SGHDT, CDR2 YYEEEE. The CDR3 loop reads CASSSRLRTSGGSDYEQYF. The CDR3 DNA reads TGTGCCAGCAGCTCACGACTCAGGACTAGCGGGGGGTCCGACTACGAGCAGTACTTC.

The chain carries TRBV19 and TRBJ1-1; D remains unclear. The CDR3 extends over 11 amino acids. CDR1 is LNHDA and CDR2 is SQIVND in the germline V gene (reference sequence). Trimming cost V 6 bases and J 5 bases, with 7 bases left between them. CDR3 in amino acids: CASRRVTEAFF. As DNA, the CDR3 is TGTGCCAGTAGGAGGGTAACTGAAGCTTTCTTT.

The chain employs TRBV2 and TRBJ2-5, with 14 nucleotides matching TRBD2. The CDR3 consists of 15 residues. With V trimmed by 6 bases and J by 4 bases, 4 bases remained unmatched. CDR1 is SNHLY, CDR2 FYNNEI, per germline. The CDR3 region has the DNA TGTGCCAGCAGCGGGACTAGCGGGGGTGGAGAGACCCAGTACTTC. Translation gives CASSGTSGGGETQYF.

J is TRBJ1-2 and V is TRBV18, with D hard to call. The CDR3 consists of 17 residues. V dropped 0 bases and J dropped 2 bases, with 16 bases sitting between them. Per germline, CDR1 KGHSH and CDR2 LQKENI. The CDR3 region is CASSPPSSGITNYGYTF. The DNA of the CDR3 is TGTGCCAGCTCACCACCGAGTTCCGGGATTACAAACTATGGCTACACCTTC.